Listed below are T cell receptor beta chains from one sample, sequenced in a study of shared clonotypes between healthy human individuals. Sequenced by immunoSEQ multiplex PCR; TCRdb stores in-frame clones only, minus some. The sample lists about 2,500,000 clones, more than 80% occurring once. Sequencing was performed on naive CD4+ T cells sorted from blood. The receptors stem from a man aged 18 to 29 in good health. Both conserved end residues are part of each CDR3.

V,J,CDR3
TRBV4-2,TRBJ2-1,CASSQGDVYYNEQFF
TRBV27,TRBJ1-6,CASTRDRGSSPLHF
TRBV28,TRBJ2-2,CASTIGNTGELFF
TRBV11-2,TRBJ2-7,CASSLAVSYEQYF
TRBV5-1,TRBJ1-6,CASSLEQGLNSPLHF
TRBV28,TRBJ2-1,CASRTPGLNNEQFF
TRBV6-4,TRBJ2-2,CATQNLGTGELFF
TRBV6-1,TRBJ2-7,CASSGRQAGSYEQYF
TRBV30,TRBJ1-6,CAWSVLQGLNSPLHF
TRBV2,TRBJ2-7,CASSEKGQVTVKQYF
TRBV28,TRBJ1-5,CASSLPGGGPPGVKPQHF
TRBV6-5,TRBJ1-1,CASSYVGASEAFF
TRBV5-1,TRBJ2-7,CASSLNRVRGYEQYF
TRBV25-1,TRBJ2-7,CASSELREGPYEQYF
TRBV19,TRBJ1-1,CASSLQGAEAFF